This paragraph reports one T cell receptor (beta chain). Participants were aged roughly 18 to 90 years, lived in under 30 US areas, and enrolled virtually. Participant-given clinical history determined each cohort assignment. Here immunoSEQ multiplex PCR was the method, and the copy in TCRdb shows in-frame clones only, minus some. The data hold 250,000 to 300,000 clones, with approximately 85% observed a single time. This sample was taken from a study of blood T cell repertoires in COVID-19. Overall study context: Spain, Italy and the United States supplied samples that represented acute and convalescent COVID-19. The cDNA or gDNA used as material had been derived from T cells, B-cell-depleted T cells, or PBMCs.

This receptor was identified in a woman aged 45-59 years who had recovered from COVID-19. Sequencing was done on a sample of PBMCs or T cells enriched from blood (not recorded which).

CDR3 nucleotide sequence: TGTGCCAGCAGCCTTACCGGGACTAGTCGCATAGATACGCAGTATTTT. Protein sequence: CASSLTGTSRIDTQYF. J is TRBJ2-3 and V is TRBV9, with TRBD2 identical over 8 bases. The junction had 12 bases not matched to a gene; V was cut back by 4 bases and J by 5 bases. The CDR3 contains 16 residues. Germline V gene lookup returns CDR1 SGDLS and CDR2 YYNGEE.